A selection of T cell receptor beta chains follows, all from one sample in a study of identical twins. TCRdb re-called the 5' RACE reads through MiXCR, storing one row per CDR3 protein. The repertoire consists of 650,000 to 750,000 distinct CDR3 sequences, with 21% occurring once and the leading ten covering about 4.5%. This sample also belongs to another study, concerning T cells expressing NK-cell markers.

Sequencing was performed on PBMCs. The receptors were gathered from a woman between 18 and 30 years old in good health. Each CDR3 is given without its conserved first and last residue.

TRBJ2-7 TRBV6-1 ASRLGTSSYEQY
TRBJ2-1 TRBV5-6 AGGDLGRDEQF
TRBJ1-1 TRBV29-1 SVVPGQVGVNTEAF
TRBJ2-7 TRBV15 ATSGVWGEQY
TRBJ1-4 TRBV20-1 SAVGPGGEKLF
TRBJ2-1 TRBV5-6 ASSFSGSWNEQF
TRBJ1-1 TRBV12-5 ASGFFRPGTGTNTEAF
TRBJ1-2 TRBV7-2 ASSRGRGYT
TRBJ1-1 TRBV29-1 SVDGGGVEAF
TRBJ2-2 TRBV7-2 ASSFASGWNTGELF
TRBJ2-3 TRBV9 ASSTSIGTQY
TRBJ2-7 TRBV27 ASRRQGELRAYEQY
TRBJ2-1 TRBV10-3 AISEWSVDVEQF
TRBJ2-1 TRBV9 ASSGLIAEISDEQF
TRBJ1-6 TRBV5-1 ASSLGNGDRGNSPLH
TRBJ2-3 TRBV20-1 SALWDFTQY
TRBJ2-2 TRBV12-3/TRBV12-4 ASTPPGATGELF
TRBJ1-1 TRBV21-1 ASSWGRPQRTF
TRBJ2-7 TRBV5-1 ASSLLTSRVTSYEQY
TRBJ2-1 TRBV29-1 SVEAPGYNEQF
TRBJ1-2 TRBV7-8 ASSLVLGDGYT
TRBJ2-5 TRBV24-1 ATSDQTVETQY
TRBJ2-7 TRBV29-1 SVEEAGERYEQY
TRBJ2-1 TRBV2 ASSSGQALL
TRBJ2-1 TRBV20-1 SARRPAAYNEQF
TRBJ1-1 TRBV29-1 SARIRDGEKEAF
TRBJ2-3 TRBV6-1 ASSEIKGSTDTQY
TRBJ1-4 TRBV7-9 ASSPTGGAWEKLF
TRBJ1-1 TRBV12-3/TRBV12-4 ASSLAGPGGATEAF
TRBJ2-2 TRBV27 ASSFKKGGELF
TRBJ2-1 TRBV6-5 ASSYSGTSGYNEQF
TRBJ2-1 TRBV12-3/TRBV12-4 ASSITGNEQF
TRBJ2-5 TRBV12-3/TRBV12-4 ASSSGPGLAGEETQY
TRBJ2-3 TRBV2 ASSRGLRSTDTQY
TRBJ2-1 TRBV6-2/TRBV6-3 ASSYPQGATLRILAGPRYNEQF
TRBJ2-1 TRBV29-1 SVDATGITYNEQF
TRBJ2-7 TRBV5-4 ASSLDRSNYEQY
TRBJ1-4 TRBV29-1 SARQGLHPNEKLF
TRBJ1-5 TRBV27 ASSLVGESNQPQH
TRBJ2-1 TRBV27 ASSKGGMNEQF
TRBJ2-5 TRBV10-3 AIMGLGGETQY
TRBJ2-3 TRBV7-3 ASSPSRDRPGVTQY
TRBJ2-4 TRBV27 ASSSGAIQY
TRBJ2-7 TRBV11-2 ASSLGANYEQY
TRBJ2-1 TRBV20-1 SATNPREAGEQF
TRBJ2-3 TRBV12-3/TRBV12-4 ASRLWGGDTQY
TRBJ2-3 TRBV2 ASSVHDTQY
TRBJ1-1 TRBV20-1 SALRGGTEAF
TRBJ2-3 TRBV24-1 ATSDRWTATDTQY
TRBJ2-3 TRBV15 ATSSRPIDTQY
TRBJ2-3 TRBV4-3 ASSQEAALLTDTQY
TRBJ2-2 TRBV12-3/TRBV12-4 ASSLISGLGELF
TRBJ2-7 TRBV12-3/TRBV12-4 ASSPLGQRSYEQY
TRBJ2-1 TRBV10-3 AISSGGIDEQF